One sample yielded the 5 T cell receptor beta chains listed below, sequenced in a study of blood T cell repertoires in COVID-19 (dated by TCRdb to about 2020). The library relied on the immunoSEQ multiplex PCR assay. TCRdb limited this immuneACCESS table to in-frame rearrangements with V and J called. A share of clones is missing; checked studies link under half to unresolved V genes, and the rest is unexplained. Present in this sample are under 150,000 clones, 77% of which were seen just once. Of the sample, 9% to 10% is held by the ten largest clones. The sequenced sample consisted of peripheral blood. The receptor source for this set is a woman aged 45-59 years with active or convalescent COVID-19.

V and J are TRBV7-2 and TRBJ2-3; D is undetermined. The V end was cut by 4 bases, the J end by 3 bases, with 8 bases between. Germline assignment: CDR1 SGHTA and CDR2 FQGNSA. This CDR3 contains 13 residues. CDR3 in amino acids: CASSSPTTDTQYF. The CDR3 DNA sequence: TGTGCCAGCAGCTCGCCGACTACAGATACGCAGTATTTT. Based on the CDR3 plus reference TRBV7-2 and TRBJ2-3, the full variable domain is GAGVSQSPSNKVTEKGKDVELRCDPISGHTALYWYRQSLGQGLEFLIYFQGNSAPDKSGLPSDRFSAERTGGSVSTLTIQRTQQEDSAVYLCASSSPTTDTQYFGPGTRLTVL.

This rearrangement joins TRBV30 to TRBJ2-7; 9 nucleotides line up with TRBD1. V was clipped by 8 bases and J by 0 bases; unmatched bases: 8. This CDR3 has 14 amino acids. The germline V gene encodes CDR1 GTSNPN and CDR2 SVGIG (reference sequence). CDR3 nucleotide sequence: TGTGCCCGAGGACAGGGGCCGGGCTCCTACGAGCAGTACTTC. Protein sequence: CARGQGPGSYEQYF.

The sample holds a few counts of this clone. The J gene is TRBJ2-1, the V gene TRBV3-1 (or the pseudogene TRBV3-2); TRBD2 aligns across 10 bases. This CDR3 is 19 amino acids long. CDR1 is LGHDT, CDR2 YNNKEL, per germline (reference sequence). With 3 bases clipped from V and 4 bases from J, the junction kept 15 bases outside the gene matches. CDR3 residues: CASSQPLPDLAGVYNEQFF. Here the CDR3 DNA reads TGTGCCAGCAGCCAGCCTCTACCTGATCTAGCGGGGGTTTACAATGAGCAGTTCTTC.

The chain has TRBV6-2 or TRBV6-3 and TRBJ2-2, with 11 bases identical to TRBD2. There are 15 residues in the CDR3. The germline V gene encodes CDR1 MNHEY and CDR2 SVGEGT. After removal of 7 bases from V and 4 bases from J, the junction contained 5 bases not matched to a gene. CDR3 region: CASTPGLAVTGELFF. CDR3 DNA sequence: TGTGCCAGCACCCCGGGACTAGCGGTCACCGGGGAGCTGTTTTTT.

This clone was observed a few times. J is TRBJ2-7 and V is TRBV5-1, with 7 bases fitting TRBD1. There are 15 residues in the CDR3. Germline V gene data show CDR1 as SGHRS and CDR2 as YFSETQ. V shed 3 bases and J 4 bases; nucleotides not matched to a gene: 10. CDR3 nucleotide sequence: TGCGCCAGCAGCTCCGGGACAGTTGGCGGGTACGAGCAGTACTTC. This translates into CASSSGTVGGYEQYF. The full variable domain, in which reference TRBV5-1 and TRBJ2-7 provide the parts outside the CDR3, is KAGVTQTPRYLIKTRGQQVTLSCSPISGHRSVSWYQQTPGQGLQFLFEYFSETQRNKGNFPGRFSGRQFSNSRSEMNVSTLELGDSALYLCASSSGTVGGYEQYFGPGTRLTVT.